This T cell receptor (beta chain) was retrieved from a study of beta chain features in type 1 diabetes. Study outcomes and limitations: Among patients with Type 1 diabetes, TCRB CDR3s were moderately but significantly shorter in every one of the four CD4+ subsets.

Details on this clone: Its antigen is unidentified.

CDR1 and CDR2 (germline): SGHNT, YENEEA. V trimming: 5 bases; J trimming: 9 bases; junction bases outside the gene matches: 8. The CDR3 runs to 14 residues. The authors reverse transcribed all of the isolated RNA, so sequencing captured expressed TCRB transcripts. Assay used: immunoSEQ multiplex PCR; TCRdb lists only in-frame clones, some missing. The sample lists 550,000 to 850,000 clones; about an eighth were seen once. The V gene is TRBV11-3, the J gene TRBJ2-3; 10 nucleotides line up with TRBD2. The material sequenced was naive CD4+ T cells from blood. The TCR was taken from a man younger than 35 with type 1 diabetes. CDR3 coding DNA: TGTGCCAGCAGCATACGCTGGACTAGCGGAACGCAGTATTTT. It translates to CASSIRWTSGTQYF. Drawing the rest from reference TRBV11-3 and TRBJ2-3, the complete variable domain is EAGVVQSPRYKIIEKKQPVAFWCNPISGHNTLYWYLQNLGQGPELLIRYENEEAVDDSQLPKDRFSAERLKGVDSTLKIQPAELGDSAVYLCASSIRWTSGTQYFGPGTRLTVL.